This TCR beta chain comes out of a study of shared clonotypes between healthy human individuals. Overall study results and limits: Only blood underwent sampling, and tissue repertoires likely differ.

Germline V gene data show CDR1 as KGHSH and CDR2 as LQKENI. CDR3 length equals 17 residues. V trimming: 3 bases; J trimming: 12 bases; junction bases outside the gene matches: 18. Method: immunoSEQ multiplex PCR; TCRdb's copy keeps in-frame clones and lacks some. The sample holds approximately 1,500,000 clones, about 98% seen once. Of note for this clone: Its matching antigen is unknown.

The receptor comes from a man aged 30-40 years in good health. The chain carries TRBV18 and TRBJ2-1; the match to TRBD2 covers 9 bases. Material for sequencing was naive CD4+ T cells sorted from blood. Indicated subset: CD45RA+ positively selected. CDR3 sequence: CASSPSNSGRRVTGQFF. CDR3 in DNA: TGTGCCAGCTCACCTTCCAATAGCGGGAGAAGGGTTACAGGGCAGTTCTTC. Together with reference TRBV18 and TRBJ2-1, the CDR3 gives the full variable domain: NAGVMQNPRHLVRRRGQEARLRCSPMKGHSHVYWYRQLPEEGLKFMVYLQKENIIDESGMPKERFSAEFPKEGPSILRIQQVVRGDSAAYFCASSPSNSGRRVTGQFFGPGTRLTVL.